One sample yielded the 17 T cell receptor beta chains listed below, sequenced in a study of T cell responses to AZD1222 COVID-19 vaccine. Clones were read by immunoSEQ multiplex PCR, and TCRdb kept only the in-frame ones, dropping some. The data contain about 94,000 clones, around nine tenths of them singletons. The sample consisted of peripheral blood, taken on day 0 of AZD1222 vaccination. The receptors here all came from an adult in good health.

The rearrangement uses TRBV10-3 and TRBJ1-5; D gene uncertain. The CDR3 loop spans 14 amino acids. The V gene's germline CDR1 is ENHRY and CDR2 SYGVKD. Trimming took off 2 bases at V and 4 bases at J, with 9 bases between the two ends. CDR3 amino acids: CAISEMQQNQPQHF. The CDR3 DNA reads as TGTGCCATCAGTGAGATGCAGCAAAATCAGCCCCAGCATTTT.

The rearrangement uses TRBV28 and TRBJ1-5, with 10 positions matching TRBD1. The CDR3 extends over 16 amino acids. Germline trimming cut 1 base from V and 3 bases from J; bases unmatched to any gene: 3. Germline CDR1 and CDR2: MDHEN and SYDVKM. CDR3 nucleotides: TGTGCCAGCAGTTTATCCGGACAGGGGGACAATCAGCCCCAGCATTTT. It encodes CASSLSGQGDNQPQHF.

This rearrangement joins TRBV24-1 to TRBJ2-2, with a weak D call TRBD1 (6 bases). This CDR3 has 14 amino acids. The V gene's germline CDR1 is KGHDR and CDR2 SFDVKD. V was clipped by 11 bases and J by 1 base, with 13 bases between them. DNA of the CDR3: TGTGCCAGTCAGGGGCTCGGGAACACCGGGGAGCTGTTTTTT. Encoded protein: CASQGLGNTGELFF.

Notes on this clone: This specimen includes other DNA sequences encoding the same CDR3. The V and J genes are TRBV7-9 and TRBJ1-1; D not resolved. The V gene lost 5 bases and the J gene lost 4 bases, with 5 bases spanning the gap. The length of the CDR3 is 11 residues. The germline CDR1 and CDR2 sequences are SEHNR and FQNEAQ (reference sequence). This chain's CDR3 is CASSPRTEAFF. The CDR3 DNA reads TGTGCCAGCAGCCCCCGCACTGAAGCTTTCTTT.

Comments on this clone: This specimen includes other DNA sequences encoding the same CDR3. The genes are TRBV6-2 or TRBV6-3 and TRBJ2-3; a weak D match, TRBD2 (6 bases). CDR1 is MNHEY, CDR2 SVGEGT, per germline. CDR3 size: 16 residues. V was cut by 0 bases and J by 3 bases, with 13 bases left in between. The DNA of the CDR3 is TGTGCCAGCAGTTACTCGTCTGGCGGGGCAACAGATACGCAGTATTTT. Residues: CASSYSSGGATDTQYF.

The chain uses TRBV5-1 and TRBJ1-2, with TRBD1 matching over 8 bases. Germline CDR1 and CDR2: SGHRS and YFSETQ. This CDR3 region has 17 residues. Germline trimming cut 5 bases from V and 3 bases from J; bases unmatched to any gene: 15. This CDR3 reads CASRQRTGQTTHYGYTF. Here the CDR3 DNA reads TGCGCCAGCAGACAGAGGACAGGGCAGACAACCCACTATGGCTACACCTTC.

The chain couples TRBV19 to TRBJ1-5; 7 bases are a match to TRBD1. Losses at the gene ends were 6 bases for V and 5 bases for J; bases not matched to a gene: 13. CDR1 and CDR2 from the germline V gene are LNHDA and SQIVND (reference sequence). The CDR3 runs to 16 residues. The chain's CDR3 is CASRKDRDRLDQPQHF. The CDR3, as DNA: TGTGCCAGTAGGAAAGACCGGGACAGACTCGATCAGCCCCAGCATTTT.

The rearrangement links TRBV9 to TRBJ1-2; 9 nucleotides agree with TRBD1. Germline V gene data show CDR1 as SGDLS and CDR2 as YYNGEE. The V and J ends lost 3 bases and 3 bases, in that order; junction bases with no gene match: 9. The length of the CDR3 is 16 residues. The CDR3 nucleotides are TGTGCCAGCAGCGCAGATGGGGGACAGGGACACTATGGCTACACCTTC. Translating gives CASSADGGQGHYGYTF. Together with reference TRBV9 and TRBJ1-2, the CDR3 gives the full variable domain: DSGVTQTPKHLITATGQRVTLRCSPRSGDLSVYWYQQSLDQGLQFLIQYYNGEERAKGNILERFSAQQFPDLHSELNLSSLELGDSALYFCASSADGGQGHYGYTFGSGTRLTVV.

The J gene is TRBJ2-2, the V gene TRBV30; the match to TRBD1 covers 9 bases. Germline assignment: CDR1 GTSNPN and CDR2 SVGIG (reference sequence). Unmatched junction bases numbered 5, after V lost 2 bases and J lost 4 bases. The CDR3 is made up of 15 amino acids. The CDR3 region is CAWSRGTGPTGELFF. The CDR3 DNA sequence: TGTGCCTGGAGTAGAGGGACAGGGCCCACCGGGGAGCTGTTTTTT.

This clone was seen only once. V is TRBV28 and J is TRBJ2-7; 8 bases match TRBD1. With V trimmed by 6 bases and J by 1 base, 5 bases remained unmatched. The CDR3 spans 14 residues. Germline loops: CDR1 MDHEN, CDR2 SYDVKM. The CDR3 here is CASSPTGASYEQYF. The CDR3 DNA is TGTGCCAGCAGCCCGACAGGGGCGTCCTACGAGCAGTACTTC.

V and J are TRBV7-8 and TRBJ2-7; D could derive from TRBD1 or TRBD2 (6 bases each). The V end lost 6 bases, the J end lost 4 bases, and 19 bases lay between the germline ends. The CDR3 sequence is 15 residues long. Per germline, CDR1 SGHVS and CDR2 FQNEAQ. CDR3: CASSFRGGPQYEQYF. For the CDR3, the DNA is TGTGCCAGCAGTTTCAGAGGGGGGCCCCAATACGAGCAGTACTTC.

This clone was counted a few times. The J gene is TRBJ1-2, the V gene TRBV28, with D unresolved. The CDR3 has 14 amino acids. Germline lookup yields CDR1 MDHEN and CDR2 SYDVKM. The V and J ends lost 5 bases and 2 bases respectively, with 12 bases between them. CDR3 in DNA: TGTGCCAGCAGTGATTCCGGGATCAACTATGGCTACACCTTC. Its protein is CASSDSGINYGYTF.

This clone occurred a few times. The chain employs TRBV7-2 and TRBJ1-5, with TRBD1 matching over 9 bases. The length of the CDR3 is 15 residues. Trimming removed 3 bases from V and 6 bases from J; junction bases left unmatched: 6. Germline CDR1 reads SGHTA; CDR2 reads FQGNSA. The CDR3 is CASSFRTGEGQPQHF. The DNA of the CDR3 is TGTGCCAGCAGCTTCAGGACAGGGGAGGGTCAGCCCCAGCATTTT.

The chain uses TRBV18 and TRBJ1-1; 8 positions agree with TRBD1. The germline gives CDR1 KGHSH, CDR2 LQKENI. Trimming cost V 3 bases and J 11 bases; bases outside gene matches: 20. This CDR3 contains 17 residues. The CDR3 DNA sequence: TGTGCCAGCTCACCTGATCCCCTACTTGGGACAGGCCTGATCGCTTTCTTT. Its protein is CASSPDPLLGTGLIAFF.

The chain's CDR3 is CASSQVDRAGANVLTF. The CDR3 DNA reads TGCGCCAGCAGCCAAGTAGACAGGGCCGGGGCCAACGTCCTGACTTTC. This chain uses TRBV4-3 with TRBJ2-6; TRBD1 agrees at 7 bases. Germline V gives CDR1 LGHNA, CDR2 YSLEER. The CDR3 is 16 amino acids. Trimming at V came to 1 base and at J to 4 bases, leaving 4 bases not matched to a gene.

V gene TRBV5-6 combines with J gene TRBJ1-3; D remains unclear. The CDR3 is 16 residues long. Germline V gene sequence: CDR1 SGHDT, CDR2 YYEEEE. Trimming cost V 4 bases and J 0 bases, with 14 bases left between them. For the CDR3, the DNA is TGTGCCAGCAGCAGCTCCGGGATCCTCTCTGGAAACACCATATATTTT. Encoded protein: CASSSSGILSGNTIYF.

The chain joins TRBV9 to TRBJ1-1; D is ambiguous. The V end was cut by 0 bases, the J end by 1 base, with 10 bases between. Germline V gives CDR1 SGDLS, CDR2 YYNGEE. The CDR3 is 15 amino acids. CDR3 nucleotides: TGTGCCAGCAGCGTAGAAAACGAACAGAACACTGAAGCTTTCTTT. It translates to CASSVENEQNTEAFF. Using reference TRBV9 and TRBJ1-1 for the parts outside the CDR3, the full variable domain is DSGVTQTPKHLITATGQRVTLRCSPRSGDLSVYWYQQSLDQGLQFLIQYYNGEERAKGNILERFSAQQFPDLHSELNLSSLELGDSALYFCASSVENEQNTEAFFGQGTRLTVV.